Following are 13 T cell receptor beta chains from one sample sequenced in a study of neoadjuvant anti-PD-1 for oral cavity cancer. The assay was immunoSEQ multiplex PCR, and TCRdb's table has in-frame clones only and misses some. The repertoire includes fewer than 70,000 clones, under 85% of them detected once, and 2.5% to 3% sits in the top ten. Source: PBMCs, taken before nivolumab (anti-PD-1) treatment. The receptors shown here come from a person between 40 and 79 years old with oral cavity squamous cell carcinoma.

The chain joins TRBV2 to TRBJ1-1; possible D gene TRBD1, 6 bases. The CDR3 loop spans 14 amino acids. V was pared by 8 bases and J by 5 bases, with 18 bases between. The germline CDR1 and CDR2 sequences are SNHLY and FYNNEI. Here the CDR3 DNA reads TGTGCCAGCGGAACGGGGGGGGCGAGGACTGAAGCTTTCTTT. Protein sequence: CASGTGGARTEAFF.

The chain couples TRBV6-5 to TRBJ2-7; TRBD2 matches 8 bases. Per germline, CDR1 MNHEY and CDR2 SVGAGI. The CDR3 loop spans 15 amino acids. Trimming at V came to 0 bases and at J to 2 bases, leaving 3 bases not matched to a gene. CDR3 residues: CASSYSGAGAYEQYF. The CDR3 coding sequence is TGTGCCAGCAGTTACTCGGGAGCGGGAGCCTACGAGCAGTACTTC.

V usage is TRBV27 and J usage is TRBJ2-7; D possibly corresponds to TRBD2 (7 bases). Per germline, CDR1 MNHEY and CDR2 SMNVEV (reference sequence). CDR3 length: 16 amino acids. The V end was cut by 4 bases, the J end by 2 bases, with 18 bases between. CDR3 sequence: CASSYRGGPPPYEQYF. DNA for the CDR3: TGTGCCAGCAGTTACCGCGGGGGCCCTCCTCCCTACGAGCAGTACTTC.

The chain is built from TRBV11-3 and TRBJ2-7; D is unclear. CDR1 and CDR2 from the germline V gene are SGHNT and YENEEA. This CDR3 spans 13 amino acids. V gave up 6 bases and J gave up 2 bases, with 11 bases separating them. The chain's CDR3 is CASSLNKPYEQYF. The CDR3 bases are TGTGCCAGCAGTCTTAACAAGCCCTACGAGCAGTACTTC.

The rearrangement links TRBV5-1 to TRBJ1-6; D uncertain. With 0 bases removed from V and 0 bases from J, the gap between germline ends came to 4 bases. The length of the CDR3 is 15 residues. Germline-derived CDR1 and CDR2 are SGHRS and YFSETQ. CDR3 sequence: CASSLVGSYNSPLHF. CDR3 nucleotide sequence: TGCGCCAGCAGCTTGGTCGGCTCCTATAATTCACCCCTCCACTTT.

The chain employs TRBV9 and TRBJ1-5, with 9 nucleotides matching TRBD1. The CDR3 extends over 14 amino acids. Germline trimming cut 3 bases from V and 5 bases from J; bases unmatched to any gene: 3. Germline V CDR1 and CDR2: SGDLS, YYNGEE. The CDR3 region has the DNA TGTGCCAGCAGCGCTACAGGGGGCCATCAGCCCCAGCATTTT. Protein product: CASSATGGHQPQHF. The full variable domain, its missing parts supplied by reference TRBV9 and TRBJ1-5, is DSGVTQTPKHLITATGQRVTLRCSPRSGDLSVYWYQQSLDQGLQFLIQYYNGEERAKGNILERFSAQQFPDLHSELNLSSLELGDSALYFCASSATGGHQPQHFGDGTRLSIL.

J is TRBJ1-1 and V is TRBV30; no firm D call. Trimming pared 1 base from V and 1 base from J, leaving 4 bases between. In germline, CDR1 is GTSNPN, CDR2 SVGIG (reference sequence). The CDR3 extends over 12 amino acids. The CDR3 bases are TGTGCCTGGAGTGCAGGGAACACTGAAGCTTTCTTT. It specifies CAWSAGNTEAFF. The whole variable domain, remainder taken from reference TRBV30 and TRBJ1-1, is SQTIHQWPATLVQPVGSPLSLECTVEGTSNPNLYWYRQAAGRGLQLLFYSVGIGQISSEVPQNLSASRPQDRQFILSSKKLLLSDSGFYLCAWSAGNTEAFFGQGTRLTVV.

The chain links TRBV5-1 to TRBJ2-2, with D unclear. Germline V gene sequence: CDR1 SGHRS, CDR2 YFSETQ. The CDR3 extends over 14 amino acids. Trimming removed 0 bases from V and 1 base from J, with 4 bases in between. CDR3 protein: CASSLAVNTGELFF. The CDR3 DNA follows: TGCGCCAGCAGCTTGGCCGTGAACACCGGGGAGCTGTTTTTT.

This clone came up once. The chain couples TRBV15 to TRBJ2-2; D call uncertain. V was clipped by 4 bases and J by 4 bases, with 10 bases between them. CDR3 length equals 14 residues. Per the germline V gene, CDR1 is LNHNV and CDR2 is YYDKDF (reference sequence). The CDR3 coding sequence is TGTGCCACCAGCAATAGAACCGTCACCGGGGAGCTGTTTTTT. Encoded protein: CATSNRTVTGELFF.

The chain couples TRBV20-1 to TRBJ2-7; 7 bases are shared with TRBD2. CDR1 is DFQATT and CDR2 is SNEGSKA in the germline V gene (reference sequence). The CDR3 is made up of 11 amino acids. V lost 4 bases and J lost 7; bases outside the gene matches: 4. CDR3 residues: CSAKSGEEQYF. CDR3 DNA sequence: TGCAGTGCTAAAAGCGGGGAGGAGCAGTACTTC.

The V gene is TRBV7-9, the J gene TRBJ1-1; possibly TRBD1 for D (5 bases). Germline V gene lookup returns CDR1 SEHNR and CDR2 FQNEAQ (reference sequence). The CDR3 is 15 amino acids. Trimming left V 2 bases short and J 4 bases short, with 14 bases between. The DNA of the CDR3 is TGTGCCAGCAGCTTAAAACGAGCAGGGCCCACTGAAGCTTTCTTT. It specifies CASSLKRAGPTEAFF. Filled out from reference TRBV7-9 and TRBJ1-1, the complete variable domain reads DTGVSQNPRHKITKRGQNVTFRCDPISEHNRLYWYRQTLGQGPEFLTYFQNEAQLEKSRLLSDRFSAERPKGSFSTLEIQRTEQGDSAMYLCASSLKRAGPTEAFFGQGTRLTVV.

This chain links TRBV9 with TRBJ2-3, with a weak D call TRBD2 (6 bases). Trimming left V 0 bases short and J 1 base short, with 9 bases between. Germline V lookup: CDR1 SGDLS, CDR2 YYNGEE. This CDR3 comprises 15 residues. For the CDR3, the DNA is TGTGCCAGCAGCGTAGAACTAGCCCGCACAGATACGCAGTATTTT. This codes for CASSVELARTDTQYF.

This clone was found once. The CDR3 here is CASSKSGGYNEQFF. For the CDR3, the DNA is TGTGCCAGTAGTAAGTCAGGGGGCTACAATGAGCAGTTCTTC. J is TRBJ2-1 and V is TRBV19; 7 nucleotides agree with TRBD1. Trimming at V came to 4 bases and at J to 3 bases, leaving 3 bases not matched to a gene. The CDR3 totals 14 residues. The germline CDR1 and CDR2 sequences are LNHDA and SQIVND (reference sequence). Looking up the rest from reference TRBV19 and TRBJ2-1 gives the full variable domain: DGGITQSPKYLFRKEGQNVTLSCEQNLNHDAMYWYRQDPGQGLRLIYYSQIVNDFQKGDIAEGYSVSREKKESFPLTVTSAQKNPTAFYLCASSKSGGYNEQFFGPGTRLTVL.